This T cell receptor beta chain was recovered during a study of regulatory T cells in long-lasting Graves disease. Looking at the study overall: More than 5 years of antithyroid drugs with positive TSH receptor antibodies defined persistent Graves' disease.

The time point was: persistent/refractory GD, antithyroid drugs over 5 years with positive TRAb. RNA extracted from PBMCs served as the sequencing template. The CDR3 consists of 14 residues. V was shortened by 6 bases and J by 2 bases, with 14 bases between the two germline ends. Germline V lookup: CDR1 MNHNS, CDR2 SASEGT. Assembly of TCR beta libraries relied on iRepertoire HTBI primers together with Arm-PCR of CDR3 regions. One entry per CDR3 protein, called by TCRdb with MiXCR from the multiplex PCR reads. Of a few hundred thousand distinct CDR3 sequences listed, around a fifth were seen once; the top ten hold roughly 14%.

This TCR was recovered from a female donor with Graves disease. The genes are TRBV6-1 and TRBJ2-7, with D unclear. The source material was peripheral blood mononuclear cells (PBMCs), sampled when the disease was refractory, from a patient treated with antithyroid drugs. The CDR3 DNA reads TGTGCCAGCAGGTCGACGAAAGACCCCTACGAGCAGTACTTC. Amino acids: CASRSTKDPYEQYF.